Each of the 3 T cell receptor beta chains below was sequenced from the same sample in a study of blood T cells in healthy people across ages. Next came a second PCR, run for 7 to 11 cycles, which used a sample-barcoded 5' primer along with a J-beta primer mix. TCRdb called the 5' RACE reads again in MiXCR, with one record for every CDR3 protein. The table records 800,000 or so distinct CDR3 sequences, 25% of them present only once. The same specimen was also included in a second study, on T cells of mothers and their children.

The source material was blood. The receptors originated from a boy aged 5 to 17 in good health.

The V and J genes are TRBV6-5 and TRBJ1-2; D unresolved. Germline CDR1 and CDR2: MNHEY and SVGAGI. V lost 5 bases and J lost 7, with 11 bases in between. CDR3 size: 12 residues. The CDR3 protein is CASSTGFAGYTF. The DNA of the CDR3 is TGTGCCAGCAGTACGGGGTTTGCTGGCTACACCTTC.

The sample holds a few counts of this clonotype. The J gene is TRBJ1-1, the V gene TRBV4-3, with D uncertain. Trimming removed 0 bases at V and 2 bases at J, with 7 bases between. CDR3 length: 14 residues. Per the germline V gene, CDR1 is LGHNA and CDR2 is YSLEER. The CDR3 nucleotides are TGCGCCAGCAGCCAAGATCTCAGCAACACTGAAGCTTTCTTT. Protein sequence: CASSQDLSNTEAFF.

This rearrangement joins TRBV28 to TRBJ2-3; the D gene is possibly TRBD1 (6 bases). CDR1 MDHEN and CDR2 SYDVKM come from the germline V gene. The ends were cut back, 5 bases at V and 2 bases at J, with 14 bases in the middle. This CDR3 has 15 amino acids. The CDR3 region has the DNA TGTGCCAGCAGTACTAGGACAGTTTACACAGATACGCAGTATTTT. Translating gives CASSTRTVYTDTQYF. The full variable domain, rest sourced from reference TRBV28 and TRBJ2-3, is DVKVTQSSRYLVKRTGEKVFLECVQDMDHENMFWYRQDPGLGLRLIYFSYDVKMKEKGDIPEGYSVSREKKERFSLILESASTNQTSMYLCASSTRTVYTDTQYFGPGTRLTVL.